This T cell receptor (beta chain) was recorded in a study of PD-1 blockade in classical Hodgkin lymphoma. About this clone itself: Its antigen is as yet unknown.

No patient escaped relapse after autologous stem cell transplantation, and brentuximab vedotin exposure varied. This table comes from immunoSEQ multiplex PCR, and its TCRdb copy is limited to in-frame clones, with some not included. Of over 85,000 clones in the sample, roughly 81% were seen once. Study-wide findings and caveats: Baseline TCR diversity was reportedly lower in newly diagnosed patients than healthy donors.

The V end lost 0 bases, the J end lost 7 bases, and 13 bases lay between the germline ends. The germline V gene encodes CDR1 SGHRS and CDR2 YFSETQ. The CDR3 is 15 amino acids. The sample consisted of peripheral blood mononuclear cells (PBMCs), taken before the second cycle of nivolumab. The TCR was taken from a human donor with classical Hodgkin lymphoma. V usage is TRBV5-1 and J usage is TRBJ1-4, with D unresolved. The CDR3 DNA sequence: TGCGCCAGCAGCTTGGGGCCAGGCGAAGGTGAAAAACTGTTTTTT. This codes for CASSLGPGEGEKLFF.